The clone carrying this TCR beta chain came up a few times. V lost 3 bases, J lost 4 bases, and 13 bases lay in between. Germline-derived CDR1 and CDR2 are SGDLS and YYNGEE. The CDR3 consists of 14 residues. The data are from a study of T cell responses to AZD1222 COVID-19 vaccine. The table came from immunoSEQ multiplex PCR; TCRdb's copy has only in-frame clones and leaves some out. The sample lists roughly 150,000 clones, roughly 86% seen once, with around 5.2% in the top ten. The V gene is TRBV9, the J gene TRBJ1-1; TRBD1 is a possible D gene (6 bases). The sequencing used peripheral blood, collected on day 0 of AZD1222 vaccination. The sequence came from an adult in good health. The CDR3 region is CASSALEGVTEAFF. DNA of the CDR3: TGTGCCAGCAGCGCCCTAGAGGGGGTCACTGAAGCTTTCTTT.